The text below deals with one T cell receptor beta chain. Its target is not known. This entry is derived from a study of beta chain features in type 1 diabetes. Notes on the study in general: Significant though moderate, a shortening of TCRB CDR3s appeared in all four CD4+ subsets of Type 1 diabetes patients.

Expressed TCRB transcripts were sequenced because the entire RNA isolate underwent reverse transcription. The method was immunoSEQ multiplex PCR; TCRdb's version includes in-frame clones alone and lacks a portion of them. The sample shows fewer than 450,000 clones, less than 15% of them seen only once. This CDR3 is 14 amino acids long. V lost 1 base and J lost 12, with 16 bases in between. Germline CDR1 and CDR2: SGHNT and YYREEE (reference sequence). Each donor gave one heparinised blood draw averaging about 120 mL. Sorting with CD45RO/CCR7/CD25/CD127/CD95/CD27 yielded naive, central memory, regulatory and stem-like memory CD4+ cells.

The V and J genes are TRBV5-4 and TRBJ1-4, with a tentative D call TRBD1 (5 bases). The sequenced sample was naive CD4+ T cells from blood. This TCR was sampled from a woman younger than 35 with type 1 diabetes. The CDR3 region is CASSLYGSPGELFF. The CDR3 region has the DNA TGTGCCAGCAGCTTGTACGGGTCTCCGGGGGAACTGTTTTTT.